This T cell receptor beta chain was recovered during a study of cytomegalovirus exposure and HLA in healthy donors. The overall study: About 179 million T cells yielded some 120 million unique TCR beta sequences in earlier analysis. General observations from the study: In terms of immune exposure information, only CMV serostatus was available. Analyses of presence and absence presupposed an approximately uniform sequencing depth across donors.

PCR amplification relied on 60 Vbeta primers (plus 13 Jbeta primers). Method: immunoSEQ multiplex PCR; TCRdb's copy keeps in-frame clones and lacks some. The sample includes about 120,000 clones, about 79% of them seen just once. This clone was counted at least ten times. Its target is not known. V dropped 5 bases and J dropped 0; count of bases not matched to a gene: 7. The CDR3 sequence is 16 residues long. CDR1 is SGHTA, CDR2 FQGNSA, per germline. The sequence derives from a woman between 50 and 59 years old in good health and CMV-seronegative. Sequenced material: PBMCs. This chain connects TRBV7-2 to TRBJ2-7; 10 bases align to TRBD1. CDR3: CASSPGQGVLSYEQYF. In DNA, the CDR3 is TGTGCCAGCAGCCCCGGACAGGGGGTTCTCTCCTACGAGCAGTACTTC. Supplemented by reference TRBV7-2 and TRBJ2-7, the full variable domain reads GAGVSQSPSNKVTEKGKDVELRCDPISGHTALYWYRQSLGQGLEFLIYFQGNSAPDKSGLPSDRFSAERTGGSVSTLTIQRTQQEDSAVYLCASSPGQGVLSYEQYFGPGTRLTVT.